This record looks at one T cell receptor beta chain sequence and its context. Its antigen remains unknown. The sample comes from a study of CD8 T cells in ankylosing spondylitis. Study results and caveats: According to the report, clones linked to the disease were significantly enriched in matched synovial fluid samples taken from ankylosing spondylitis patients. Researchers report that disease-linked clones proved CD8+ and relatively rare in peripheral blood. Among TCR beta sequences, a motif of under ten highly homologous variants appeared characteristic of ankylosing spondylitis blood.

As the method for making TCR beta libraries, quantitative 5'-RACE with molecular barcodes was used. TCRdb re-called the 5' RACE reads through MiXCR, storing one row per CDR3 protein. This repertoire shows roughly 370,000 distinct CDR3 sequences, approximately 20% found once; its top ten account for 16%. The length of the CDR3 is 15 residues. CDR1 SNHLY and CDR2 FYNNEI come from the germline V gene. Trimming pared 1 base from V and 2 bases from J, leaving 10 bases between. The source of this sequence is a male donor with ankylosing spondylitis. This sequence joins TRBV2 and TRBJ2-3, with D uncertain. The sequencing sample was made of blood, either unsorted or a sorted T cell fraction (not recorded which). CDR3 sequence (DNA): TGTGCCAGCAGTGAAGGAGAGATCCTCACAGATACGCAGTATTTT. It encodes CASSEGEILTDTQYF.